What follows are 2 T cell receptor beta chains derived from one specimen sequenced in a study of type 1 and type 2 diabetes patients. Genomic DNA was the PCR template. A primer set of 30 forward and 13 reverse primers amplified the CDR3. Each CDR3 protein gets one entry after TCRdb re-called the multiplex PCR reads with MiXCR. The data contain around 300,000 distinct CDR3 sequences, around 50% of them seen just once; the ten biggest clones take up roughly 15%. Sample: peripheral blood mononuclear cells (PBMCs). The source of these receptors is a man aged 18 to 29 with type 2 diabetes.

CDR3 amino acids: CASSQVAGTYEQYF. In DNA, the CDR3 is TGCGCCAGCAGCCAAGTGGCGGGAACCTACGAGCAGTACTTC. The gene calls are TRBV4-1 and TRBJ2-7, with D perhaps TRBD2 (6 bases). Germline lookup yields CDR1 MGHRA and CDR2 YSYEKL. The CDR3 totals 14 residues. The germline V and J ends were trimmed by 1 base and 2 bases, with 9 bases remaining between them.

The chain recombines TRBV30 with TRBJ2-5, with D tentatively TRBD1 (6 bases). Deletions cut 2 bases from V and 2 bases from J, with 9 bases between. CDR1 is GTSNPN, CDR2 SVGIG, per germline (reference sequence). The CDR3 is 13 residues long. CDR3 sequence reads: CAWSWDTQETQYF. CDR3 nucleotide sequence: TGTGCCTGGAGTTGGGACACTCAAGAGACCCAGTACTTC.